This record concerns one T cell receptor (beta chain) sequence. Germline CDR1 is SGHDN and CDR2 is FVKESK. CDR3 length: 15 residues. Between the trimmed V and J ends, which lost 0 bases and 5 bases, there was a span of 11 bases. These data come from a study of blood T cell repertoires in COVID-19. Study-level background: Whether acute or convalescent, the COVID-19 samples came from the United States, Italy and Spain.

Authors' processing steps: Estimation of nucleated cell counts relied on the amplification of reference gene primers. Only in-frame clones appear in the TCRdb table, and some are missing; sequencing was by immunoSEQ multiplex PCR. The V and J calls and the clone size are those of that table, but D and trimming were determined from the DNA. Of tens of thousands of clones listed, approximately 87% were seen once; the top ten hold roughly 11%. The chain combines TRBV14 with TRBJ2-1, with unresolved D. The source is a human donor in a cohort sampled during active COVID-19. The material sequenced was peripheral blood. The CDR3 loop reads CASSQEETYHNEQFF. CDR3 coding DNA: TGTGCCAGCAGCCAAGAAGAGACATATCACAATGAGCAGTTCTTC.